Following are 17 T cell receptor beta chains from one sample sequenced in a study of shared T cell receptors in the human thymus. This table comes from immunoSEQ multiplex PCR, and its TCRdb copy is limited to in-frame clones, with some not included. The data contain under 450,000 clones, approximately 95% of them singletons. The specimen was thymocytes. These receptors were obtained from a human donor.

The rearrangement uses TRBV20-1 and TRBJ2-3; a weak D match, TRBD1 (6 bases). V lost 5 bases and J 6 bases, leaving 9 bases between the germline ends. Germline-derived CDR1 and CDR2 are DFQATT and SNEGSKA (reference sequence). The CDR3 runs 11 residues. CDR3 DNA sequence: TGCAGTGCTGAGGGGGAGGATACGCAGTATTTT. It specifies CSAEGEDTQYF.

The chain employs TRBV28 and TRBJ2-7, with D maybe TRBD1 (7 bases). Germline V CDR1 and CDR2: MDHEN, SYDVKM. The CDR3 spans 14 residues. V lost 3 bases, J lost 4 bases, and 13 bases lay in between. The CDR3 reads CASSFPQGRYEQYF. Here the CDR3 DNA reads TGTGCCAGCAGTTTCCCACAGGGGAGGTACGAGCAGTACTTC.

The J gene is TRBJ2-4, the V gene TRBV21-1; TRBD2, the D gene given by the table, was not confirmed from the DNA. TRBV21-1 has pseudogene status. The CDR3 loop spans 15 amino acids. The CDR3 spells CADSGGGGPKNIQYF. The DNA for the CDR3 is TGTGCCGATTCTGGGGGAGGAGGACCCAAAAACATTCAGTACTTC.

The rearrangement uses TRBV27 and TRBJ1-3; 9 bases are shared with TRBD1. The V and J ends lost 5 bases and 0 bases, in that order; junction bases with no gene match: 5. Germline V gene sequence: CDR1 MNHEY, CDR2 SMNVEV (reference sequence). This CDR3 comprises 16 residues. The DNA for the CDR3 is TGTGCCAGCAGTCGGGACAGGGTGAGCTCTGGAAACACCATATATTTT. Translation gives CASSRDRVSSGNTIYF.

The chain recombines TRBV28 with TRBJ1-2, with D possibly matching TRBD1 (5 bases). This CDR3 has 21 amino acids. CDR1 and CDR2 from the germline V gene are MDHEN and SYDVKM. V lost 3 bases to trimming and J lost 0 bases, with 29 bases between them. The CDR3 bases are TGTGCCAGCAGTTTCTCCCTAAGAGCATGGGGCTATACCGTCTCTAACTATGGCTACACCTTC. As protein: CASSFSLRAWGYTVSNYGYTF.

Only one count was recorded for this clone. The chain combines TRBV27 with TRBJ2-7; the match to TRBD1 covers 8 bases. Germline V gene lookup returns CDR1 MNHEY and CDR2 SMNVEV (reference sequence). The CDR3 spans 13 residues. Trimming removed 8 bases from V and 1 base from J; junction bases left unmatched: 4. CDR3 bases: TGTGCCAGCGGGCGACAGGGGTCCTACGAGCAGTACTTC. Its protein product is CASGRQGSYEQYF.

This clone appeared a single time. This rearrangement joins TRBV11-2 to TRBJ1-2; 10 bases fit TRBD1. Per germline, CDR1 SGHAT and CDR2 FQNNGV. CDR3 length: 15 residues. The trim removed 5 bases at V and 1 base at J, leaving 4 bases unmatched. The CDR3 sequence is CASSGRDRGNYGYTF. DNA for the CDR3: TGTGCCAGCAGCGGACGGGACAGGGGTAACTATGGCTACACCTTC.

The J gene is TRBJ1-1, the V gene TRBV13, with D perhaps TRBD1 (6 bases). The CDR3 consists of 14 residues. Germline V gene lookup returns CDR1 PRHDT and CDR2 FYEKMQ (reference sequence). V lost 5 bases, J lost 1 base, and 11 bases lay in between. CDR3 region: CASSPRTENTEAFF. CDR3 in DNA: TGTGCCAGCAGCCCCCGGACAGAGAACACTGAAGCTTTCTTT. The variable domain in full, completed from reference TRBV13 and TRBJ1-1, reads AAGVIQSPRHLIKEKRETATLKCYPIPRHDTVYWYQQGPGQDPQFLISFYEKMQSDKGSIPDRFSAQQFSDYHSELNMSSLELGDSALYFCASSPRTENTEAFFGQGTRLTVV.

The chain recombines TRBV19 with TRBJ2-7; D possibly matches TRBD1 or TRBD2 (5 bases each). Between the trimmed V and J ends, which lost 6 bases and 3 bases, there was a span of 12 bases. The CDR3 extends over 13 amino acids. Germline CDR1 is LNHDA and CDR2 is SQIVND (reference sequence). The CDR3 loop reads CASSQGTDYEQYF. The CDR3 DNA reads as TGTGCCAGTAGCCAAGGGACGGACTACGAGCAGTACTTC.

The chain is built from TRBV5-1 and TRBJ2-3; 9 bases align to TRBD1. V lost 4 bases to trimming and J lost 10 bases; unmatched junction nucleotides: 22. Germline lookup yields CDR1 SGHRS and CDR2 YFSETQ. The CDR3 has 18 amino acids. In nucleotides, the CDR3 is TGCGCCAGCAGCGTGAACCGGGACAGGGAACCCCAACGTAGTGCGCAGTATTTT. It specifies CASSVNRDREPQRSAQYF. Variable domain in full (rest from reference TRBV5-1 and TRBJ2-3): KAGVTQTPRYLIKTRGQQVTLSCSPISGHRSVSWYQQTPGQGLQFLFEYFSETQRNKGNFPGRFSGRQFSNSRSEMNVSTLELGDSALYLCASSVNRDREPQRSAQYFGPGTRLTVL.

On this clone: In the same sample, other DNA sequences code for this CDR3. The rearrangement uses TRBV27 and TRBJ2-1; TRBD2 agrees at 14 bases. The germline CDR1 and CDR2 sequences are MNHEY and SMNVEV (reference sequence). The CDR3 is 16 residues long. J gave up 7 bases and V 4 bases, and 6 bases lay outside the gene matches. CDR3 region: CASSSGTSGSYNEQFF. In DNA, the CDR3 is TGTGCCAGCAGTTCCGGGACTAGCGGGAGTTATAATGAGCAGTTCTTC.

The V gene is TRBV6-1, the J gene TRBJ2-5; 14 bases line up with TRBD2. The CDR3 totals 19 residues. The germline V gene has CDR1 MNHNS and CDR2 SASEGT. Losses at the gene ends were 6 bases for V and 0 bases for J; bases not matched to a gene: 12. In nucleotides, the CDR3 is TGTGCCAGCAGAGAAATCCTACCGACTAGCGGGAGGGACCAAGAGACCCAGTACTTC. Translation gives CASREILPTSGRDQETQYF.

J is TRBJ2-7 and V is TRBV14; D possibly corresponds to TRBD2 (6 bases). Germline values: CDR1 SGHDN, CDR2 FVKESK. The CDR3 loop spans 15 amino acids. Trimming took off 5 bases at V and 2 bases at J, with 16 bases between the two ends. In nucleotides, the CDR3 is TGTGCCAGCAGCTCTTACGGGGGAGATACCTACGAGCAGTACTTC. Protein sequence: CASSSYGGDTYEQYF.

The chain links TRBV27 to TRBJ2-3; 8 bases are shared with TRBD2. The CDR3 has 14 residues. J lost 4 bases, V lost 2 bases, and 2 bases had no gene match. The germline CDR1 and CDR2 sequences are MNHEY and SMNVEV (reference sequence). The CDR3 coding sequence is TGTGCCAGCAGTTTAAGCGGGAGTGCAGATACGCAGTATTTT. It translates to CASSLSGSADTQYF.

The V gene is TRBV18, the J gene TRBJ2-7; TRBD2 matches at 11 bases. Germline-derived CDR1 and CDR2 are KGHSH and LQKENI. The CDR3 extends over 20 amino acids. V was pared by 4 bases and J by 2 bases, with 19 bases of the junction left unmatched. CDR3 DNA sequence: TGTGCCAGCTCACTGAGAGCCGGGACAGGAGTAGCGGGAGGGCCCTACGAGCAGTACTTC. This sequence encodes CASSLRAGTGVAGGPYEQYF.

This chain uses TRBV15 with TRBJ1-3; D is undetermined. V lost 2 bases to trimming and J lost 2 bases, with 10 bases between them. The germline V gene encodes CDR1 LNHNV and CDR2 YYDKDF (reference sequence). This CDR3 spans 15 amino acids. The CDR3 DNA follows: TGTGCCACCAGCAGACTTTTGACGGCTGGAAACACCATATATTTT. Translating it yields CATSRLLTAGNTIYF.

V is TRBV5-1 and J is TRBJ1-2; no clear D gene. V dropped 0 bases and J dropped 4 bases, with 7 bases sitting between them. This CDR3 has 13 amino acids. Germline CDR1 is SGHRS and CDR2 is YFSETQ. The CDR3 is CASSLEGSYGYTF. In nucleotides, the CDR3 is TGCGCCAGCAGCTTGGAAGGGAGCTATGGCTACACCTTC.